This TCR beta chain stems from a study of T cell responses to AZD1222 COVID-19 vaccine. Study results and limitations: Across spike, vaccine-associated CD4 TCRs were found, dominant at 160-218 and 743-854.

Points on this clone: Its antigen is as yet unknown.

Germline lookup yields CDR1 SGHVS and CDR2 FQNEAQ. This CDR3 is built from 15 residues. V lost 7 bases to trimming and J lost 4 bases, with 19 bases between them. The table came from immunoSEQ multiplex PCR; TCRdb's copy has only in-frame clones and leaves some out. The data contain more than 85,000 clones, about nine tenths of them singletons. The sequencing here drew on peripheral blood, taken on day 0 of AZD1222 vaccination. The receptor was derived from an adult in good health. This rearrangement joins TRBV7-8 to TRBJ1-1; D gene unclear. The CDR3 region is CASTITPRVRTEAFF. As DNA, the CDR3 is TGTGCCAGCACCATTACCCCGAGGGTTCGCACTGAAGCTTTCTTT. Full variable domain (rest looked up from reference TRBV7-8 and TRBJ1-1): GAGVSQSPRYKVAKRGQDVALRCDPISGHVSLFWYQQALGQGPEFLTYFQNEAQLDKSGLPSDRFFAERPEGSVSTLKIQRTQQEDSAVYLCASTITPRVRTEAFFGQGTRLTVV.